Shown below are 28 T cell receptor beta chains from a single sample sequenced in a study of blood T cell repertoires in COVID-19. The data were produced by immunoSEQ multiplex PCR, yet TCRdb's version contains in-frame clones alone and is incomplete. The sample comprises around 78,000 clones, 86% of which are singletons, and less than 2.5% rests with the top ten. Sequenced: peripheral blood. These receptor sequences come from a woman aged 55-69 years with acute or convalescent COVID-19.

V usage is TRBV18 and J usage is TRBJ1-1, with TRBD1 as a possible D gene (5 bases). V lost 0 bases and J lost 3, with 8 bases in between. This CDR3 comprises 14 residues. The germline V gene has CDR1 KGHSH and CDR2 LQKENI. Here the CDR3 reads CASSPPDRYTEAFF. CDR3 nucleotide sequence: TGTGCCAGCTCACCACCCGACAGATACACTGAAGCTTTCTTT.

This clone was picked up one time. J is TRBJ2-5 and V is TRBV6-6; D unresolved. This CDR3 is 15 amino acids long. Deletions cut 1 base from V and 1 base from J, with 10 bases between. Per germline, CDR1 MNHNY and CDR2 SVGAGI (reference sequence). The CDR3 DNA reads as TGTGCCAGCAGTTACTTGAATCTAGGCCAAGAGACCCAGTACTTC. Amino acids: CASSYLNLGQETQYF.

The chain couples TRBV7-2 to TRBJ2-3; the match to TRBD1 covers 7 bases. This CDR3 is built from 15 residues. Germline-derived CDR1 and CDR2 are SGHTA and FQGNSA. Trimming removed 3 bases from V and 3 bases from J; junction bases left unmatched: 6. The CDR3 bases are TGTGCCAGCAGCTTCTTGACAGGGTCTACAGATACGCAGTATTTT. Translating gives CASSFLTGSTDTQYF.

J is TRBJ1-3 and V is TRBV10-3; 9 nucleotides align to TRBD1. V lost 6 bases to trimming and J lost 2 bases; unmatched junction nucleotides: 5. The CDR3 spans 15 residues. Germline-derived CDR1 and CDR2 are ENHRY and SYGVKD. The CDR3 loop reads CAIRGGQGTGNTIYF. CDR3 bases: TGTGCCATCAGGGGGGGACAGGGAACTGGAAACACCATATATTTT.

The chain has TRBV5-5 and TRBJ1-2; TRBD1 matches at 7 bases. The V segment lost 4 bases and the J segment 8 bases; nucleotides outside the gene matches: 8. CDR3 length equals 13 residues. Germline values: CDR1 SGHKS, CDR2 YYEKEE (reference sequence). The CDR3 coding sequence is TGTGCCAGCAGCGAGGGGACAGAGAAGGGCTACACCTTC. This gives the protein CASSEGTEKGYTF.

The V gene is TRBV25-1, the J gene TRBJ1-1, with D possibly TRBD1 on 6 matching bases. The CDR3 sequence is 15 residues long. Germline lookup yields CDR1 MGHDK and CDR2 SYGVNS. V dropped 2 bases and J dropped 1 base, with 11 bases sitting between them. The CDR3 DNA is TGTGCCAGCAGTGAACCCGACAGGCCGAACACTGAAGCTTTCTTT. This sequence encodes CASSEPDRPNTEAFF.

The rearrangement links TRBV5-5 to TRBJ2-7; TRBD1 aligns across 7 bases. V lost 3 bases to trimming and J lost 3 bases; unmatched junction nucleotides: 6. The CDR3 spans 14 residues. Germline V gene sequence: CDR1 SGHKS, CDR2 YYEKEE (reference sequence). The CDR3 DNA sequence: TGTGCCAGCAGCTCCGGGACAGCAATCTACGAGCAGTACTTC. Translating gives CASSSGTAIYEQYF.

The chain joins TRBV11-2 to TRBJ2-7; D perhaps matches TRBD1 (5 bases). This CDR3 comprises 15 residues. Germline V gene sequence: CDR1 SGHAT, CDR2 FQNNGV. V lost 4 bases, J lost 3 bases, and 16 bases lay in between. CDR3 DNA: TGTGCCAGCAGCTCCATTACAGGTAGAGGCTACGAGCAGTACTTC. It translates to CASSSITGRGYEQYF.

The V and J genes are TRBV12-3 or TRBV12-4 and TRBJ1-1, with D possibly matching TRBD1 (5 bases). The length of the CDR3 is 13 residues. Trimming shortened V by 6 bases and J by 2 bases, and 10 bases separated the two germline ends. This chain's CDR3 is CASRRGQNTEAFF. As DNA, the CDR3 is TGTGCCAGCAGACGCGGACAAAACACTGAAGCTTTCTTT.

This clone has a handful of counts. J is TRBJ2-3 and V is TRBV4-3; TRBD1 agrees at 8 bases. The CDR3 runs to 18 residues. Germline V gives CDR1 LGHNA, CDR2 YSLEER. After removal of 4 bases from V and 5 bases from J, the junction contained 17 bases not matched to a gene. The CDR3: CASSREHMTGARGDTQYF. CDR3 nucleotide sequence: TGCGCCAGCAGCCGAGAGCACATGACAGGGGCACGGGGAGATACGCAGTATTTT.

V usage is TRBV2 and J usage is TRBJ2-3; D perhaps matches TRBD2 (6 bases). The CDR3 runs to 16 residues. V was cut by 5 bases and J by 0 bases, with 15 bases left in between. The germline CDR1 and CDR2 sequences are SNHLY and FYNNEI. The chain's CDR3 is CASSQTRRSSTDTQYF. The CDR3 DNA is TGTGCCAGCAGTCAGACTAGGAGATCTAGCACAGATACGCAGTATTTT.

This clone was counted only a few times. The CDR3 DNA reads as TGTGCCAGCAGTCTGGGCGTAAACAATGAGCAGTTCTTC. Residues: CASSLGVNNEQFF. V gene TRBV12-3 or TRBV12-4 combines with J gene TRBJ2-1; no reliable D call. V shed 5 bases and J shed 5 bases, with 10 bases lying between them. The CDR3 is made up of 13 amino acids.

V gene TRBV15 combines with J gene TRBJ1-2; 8 bases are shared with TRBD1. The germline CDR1 and CDR2 sequences are LNHNV and YYDKDF (reference sequence). V shed 0 bases and J 4 bases; nucleotides not matched to a gene: 16. The CDR3 length is 19 residues. CDR3 sequence (DNA): TGTGCCACCAGCAGAGATTGGGGACAGGAATCCGAGTTAGCCTATGGCTACACCTTC. As protein: CATSRDWGQESELAYGYTF.

The chain joins TRBV7-9 to TRBJ1-1; tentative D call: TRBD1 (6 bases). Per the germline V gene, CDR1 is SEHNR and CDR2 is FQNEAQ (reference sequence). V was clipped by 7 bases and J by 0 bases, with 12 bases between them. This CDR3 comprises 14 residues. DNA for the CDR3: TGTGCCAGCAATCGGGCAGGGGTGAACACTGAAGCTTTCTTT. Protein product: CASNRAGVNTEAFF.

This clone was recorded once. This chain links TRBV2 with TRBJ1-2; TRBD1 is a possible D gene (6 bases). CDR1 and CDR2 (germline): SNHLY, FYNNEI. V lost 7 bases and J 8 bases, leaving 14 bases between the germline ends. There are 12 residues in the CDR3. The chain's CDR3 is CASNLGQYGYTF. In DNA, the CDR3 is TGTGCCAGCAACCTCGGACAGTACGGCTACACCTTC.

The rearrangement uses TRBV28 and TRBJ1-2; 7 nucleotides match TRBD1. V shed 4 bases, J shed 3 bases, and the junction held 5 bases outside the gene matches. The CDR3 is made up of 14 amino acids. The V gene's germline CDR1 is MDHEN and CDR2 SYDVKM. This CDR3 reads CASSSPGQYYGYTF. The CDR3, as DNA: TGTGCCAGCAGTTCGCCGGGACAGTACTATGGCTACACCTTC.

V usage is TRBV7-6 and J usage is TRBJ2-2; TRBD1 might be the D (6 bases). The germline CDR1 and CDR2 sequences are SGHVS and FNYEAQ. CDR3 length equals 14 residues. Trimming shortened V by 5 bases and J by 2 bases, and 9 bases separated the two germline ends. Here the CDR3 reads CASSPGTNTGELFF. In nucleotides, the CDR3 is TGTGCCAGCAGCCCAGGGACAAACACCGGGGAGCTGTTTTTT.

The rearrangement links TRBV18 to TRBJ2-5, with unresolved D. V was clipped by 2 bases and J by 5 bases, with 18 bases between them. Looked up from germline, CDR1 is KGHSH and CDR2 is LQKENI. The CDR3 runs to 16 residues. The CDR3 bases are TGTGCCAGCTCACCAAGTTTGTCATCCCGTCGGGAGACCCAGTACTTC. Protein sequence: CASSPSLSSRRETQYF.

The chain combines TRBV7-3 with TRBJ2-1; TRBD1 matches 7 bases. Trimming took 2 bases from V and 4 from J; bases not matched to a gene: 5. Germline assignment: CDR1 SGHTA and CDR2 FQGTGA. The CDR3 loop spans 15 amino acids. This CDR3 reads CASSLRQGPYNEQFF. The CDR3 bases are TGTGCCAGCAGCTTACGACAGGGCCCTTACAATGAGCAGTTCTTC.

V and J are TRBV28 and TRBJ2-7; D may be TRBD1 (5 bases). The length of the CDR3 is 13 residues. The V and J ends lost 7 bases and 3 bases respectively, with 13 bases between them. Germline V gene sequence: CDR1 MDHEN, CDR2 SYDVKM. CDR3 DNA sequence: TGTGCCAGCATGGGGCAGCCCTTCTACGAGCAGTACTTC. This sequence encodes CASMGQPFYEQYF. Filled out from reference TRBV28 and TRBJ2-7, the complete variable domain reads DVKVTQSSRYLVKRTGEKVFLECVQDMDHENMFWYRQDPGLGLRLIYFSYDVKMKEKGDIPEGYSVSREKKERFSLILESASTNQTSMYLCASMGQPFYEQYFGPGTRLTVT.

The chain joins TRBV4-3 to TRBJ2-7; TRBD2 might be the D (6 bases). Germline lookup yields CDR1 LGHNA and CDR2 YSLEER. V dropped 0 bases and J dropped 3 bases, with 15 bases sitting between them. This CDR3 spans 16 amino acids. CDR3 DNA: TGCGCCAGCAGCCAAGATCTGGGCGGGAAGGGCTACGAGCAGTACTTC. It yields the protein CASSQDLGGKGYEQYF.

V is TRBV30 and J is TRBJ1-1, with 9 bases fitting TRBD1. Germline V CDR1 and CDR2: GTSNPN, SVGIG (reference sequence). The J segment lost 5 bases and the V segment lost 3 bases, leaving 7 bases of the junction unmatched. The CDR3 has 14 amino acids. The CDR3 loop is CAWRGTGSLTEAFF. CDR3 bases: TGTGCCTGGAGAGGGACAGGGTCATTAACTGAAGCTTTCTTT.

This clone was seen more than once but under ten times. The chain employs TRBV13 and TRBJ2-3; 7 nucleotides match TRBD1. The CDR3 is made up of 18 amino acids. CDR1 and CDR2 from the germline V gene are PRHDT and FYEKMQ (reference sequence). V lost 2 bases and J lost 2; bases outside the gene matches: 13. The CDR3 loop reads CASSLTQKRDSDTDTQYF. The CDR3 DNA sequence: TGTGCCAGCAGCTTAACGCAAAAAAGGGACAGCGACACAGATACGCAGTATTTT.

This chain connects TRBV7-8 to TRBJ1-1; D not certain. Trimming cost V 4 bases and J 0 bases, with 3 bases left between them. CDR1 is SGHVS and CDR2 is FQNEAQ in the germline V gene. CDR3 length equals 12 residues. For the CDR3, the DNA is TGTGCCAGCAGCTCGGTGAACACTGAAGCTTTCTTT. It specifies CASSSVNTEAFF.

J is TRBJ2-7 and V is TRBV7-2, with 14 bases aligning to TRBD2. V gave up 5 bases and J gave up 2 bases; unmatched junction bases: 8. The CDR3 is 17 amino acids. Germline V lookup: CDR1 SGHTA, CDR2 FQGNSA. The CDR3 nucleotides read TGTGCCAGCAGCGTCGGGACTAGCGGGAGTATCGCCTACGAGCAGTACTTC. This codes for CASSVGTSGSIAYEQYF. Based on the CDR3 plus reference TRBV7-2 and TRBJ2-7, the full variable domain is GAGVSQSPSNKVTEKGKDVELRCDPISGHTALYWYRQSLGQGLEFLIYFQGNSAPDKSGLPSDRFSAERTGGSVSTLTIQRTQQEDSAVYLCASSVGTSGSIAYEQYFGPGTRLTVT.

This clone was observed a handful of times. The gene calls are TRBV4-3 and TRBJ2-2; D remains ambiguous. Germline assignment: CDR1 LGHNA and CDR2 YSLEER. With 1 base removed from V and 6 bases from J, the gap between germline ends came to 6 bases. This CDR3 has 13 residues. CDR3 amino acids: CASSQGSAGELFF. In nucleotides, the CDR3 is TGCGCCAGCAGCCAAGGGAGTGCCGGGGAGCTGTTTTTT.

The V call is TRBV19, the J call TRBJ1-1; 10 bases align to TRBD1. The CDR3 is 15 residues long. Germline V gives CDR1 LNHDA, CDR2 SQIVND (reference sequence). V gave up 3 bases and J gave up 0 bases; unmatched junction bases: 1. Here the CDR3 DNA reads TGTGCCAGTAGTATGGGGACAGGGGTGAACACTGAAGCTTTCTTT. It yields the protein CASSMGTGVNTEAFF.

The V call is TRBV30, the J call TRBJ1-6; 9 positions match TRBD1. This CDR3 comprises 18 residues. With V trimmed by 0 bases and J by 4 bases, 10 bases remained unmatched. Germline-derived CDR1 and CDR2 are GTSNPN and SVGIG (reference sequence). CDR3 nucleotides: TGTGCCTGGAGTGTACGGGGGGACAGGGCAAATTATAATTCACCCCTCCACTTT. It specifies CAWSVRGDRANYNSPLHF.